What follows describes a single T cell receptor (beta chain). The antigen is not known. One junction end disagrees with the germline gene, perhaps due to a read error. The primer mix had 60 Vbeta and 13 Jbeta primers. Sequencing was performed with immunoSEQ multiplex PCR; in TCRdb, only in-frame clones are kept and a portion is missing. In the table there are fewer than 200,000 clones, approximately 77% of which are singletons. This specimen comes from a study of cytomegalovirus exposure and HLA in healthy donors. This CDR3 has 19 residues. Germline V gives CDR1 LNHDA, CDR2 SQIVND (reference sequence). Study-wide results and caveats: The study carried out a later analysis of TCR beta sequences. It associated about 15,000 of them with specific HLA alleles at a false discovery rate of 0.05. Sequencing had likely introduced a cluster of highly shared sequence variants as an artifact. What a later analysis showed was that several of the most significant clusters appeared linked to common viral pathogens. Later analysis identified a missense DCLRE1C variant that was linked to TCR beta V- and J-gene trimming.

The chain joins TRBV19 to TRBJ2-6; 11 bases line up with TRBD1. Sequenced input: PBMCs. This receptor was identified in a female donor in good health and CMV-seronegative. CDR3 loop: CASTVIGRTGGGGANGLTF. The CDR3 bases are TGTGCCAGTACCGTAATAGGGAGGACAGGGGGCGGTGGGGCCAACGGCCTGACTTTC. The complete variable domain, with remaining parts taken from reference TRBV19 and TRBJ2-6, reads DGGITQSPKYLFRKEGQNVTLSCEQNLNHDAMYWYRQDPGQGLRLIYYSQIVNDFQKGDIAEGYSVSREKKESFPLTVTSAQKNPTAFYLCASTVIGRTGGGGANGLTFGAGSRLTVL.